The sequence of this T cell receptor (beta chain) was determined in a study of blood T cell repertoires in COVID-19. Study overall: Acute-phase and convalescent COVID-19 samples originated in the United States, Italy and Spain. Sources were T cells, B-cell-depleted T cells, or PBMCs; the material itself was cDNA or gDNA.

Deletions cut 3 bases from V and 5 bases from J, with 11 bases between. This CDR3 is 13 amino acids long. Germline CDR1 is KGHSH and CDR2 is LQKENI. Under the authors' procedure: Counts of nucleated cells, estimated from reference gene primer amplification, were obtained. Assay: immunoSEQ multiplex PCR; the TCRdb copy retains only in-frame clones and omits some. V, J and clone size were drawn from that table, and D and trimming were deduced from the DNA. The sample lists fewer than 45,000 clones, roughly 87% occurring once. The chain is built from TRBV18 and TRBJ2-7; D is undetermined. The clonotype originates from a human donor in a cohort sampled during active COVID-19. Material: peripheral blood. The CDR3 coding sequence is TGTGCCAGCTCACCCGACATGCAAGACGAGCAGTACTTC. Translation gives CASSPDMQDEQYF. Full variable domain (remainder filled in from reference TRBV18 and TRBJ2-7): NAGVMQNPRHLVRRRGQEARLRCSPMKGHSHVYWYRQLPEEGLKFMVYLQKENIIDESGMPKERFSAEFPKEGPSILRIQQVVRGDSAAYFCASSPDMQDEQYFGPGTRLTVT.